The 27 T cell receptor beta chains below were found in one sample sequenced in a study of blood T cell repertoires in COVID-19. Profiled with immunoSEQ multiplex PCR; TCRdb holds only in-frame clones, not every one. This table has some 250,000 clones, about 86% appearing once. The sample consisted of peripheral blood. The receptors here all came from a man aged 40-55 years with active or convalescent COVID-19.

The J gene is TRBJ2-7, the V gene TRBV4-2, with 8 nucleotides matching TRBD1. V dropped 0 bases and J dropped 1; count of bases not matched to a gene: 5. CDR1 and CDR2 from the germline V gene are LGHNA and YNFKEQ. The CDR3 has 16 residues. The CDR3 coding sequence is TGTGCCAGCAGCCAAGAGGGGACAGGAGCATCCTACGAGCAGTACTTC. It codes for CASSQEGTGASYEQYF.

The rearrangement joins TRBV6-6 to TRBJ2-7; the match to TRBD2 covers 9 bases. Germline CDR1 MNHNY, CDR2 SVGAGI (reference sequence). The CDR3 has 15 residues. With 2 bases clipped from V and 6 bases from J, the junction kept 8 bases outside the gene matches. The CDR3 nucleotides read TGTGCCAGCAGTTACGGCGCGGGGGGGCCGGGCGAGCAGTACTTC. Encoded protein: CASSYGAGGPGEQYF.

CDR3 DNA sequence: TGTGCCAGCAGACCGACAGGGCAGGGGACTGAAGCTTTCTTT. Protein product: CASRPTGQGTEAFF. The genes are TRBV7-9 and TRBJ1-1; TRBD1 matches at 7 bases. In germline, CDR1 is SEHNR, CDR2 FQNEAQ (reference sequence). This CDR3 contains 14 residues. Trimming at V came to 6 bases and at J to 5 bases, leaving 9 bases not matched to a gene.

V and J are TRBV24-1 and TRBJ1-3; TRBD1 aligns across 10 bases. J lost 2 bases, V lost 4 bases, and 4 bases had no gene match. The germline V gene has CDR1 KGHDR and CDR2 SFDVKD. The CDR3 is 16 amino acids. CDR3 bases: TGTGCCACCAGTGACCCCGGGACAGGGGCTGGAAACACCATATATTTT. Its translation: CATSDPGTGAGNTIYF.

The V gene is TRBV27, the J gene TRBJ2-7, with TRBD2 identical over 8 bases. J gave up 8 bases and V 8 bases, and 11 bases lay outside the gene matches. The CDR3 loop spans 13 amino acids. CDR1 and CDR2 from the germline V gene are MNHEY and SMNVEV (reference sequence). CDR3 loop: CASRSGTATKQYF. The CDR3 bases are TGTGCCAGCCGTAGCGGGACGGCTACGAAGCAGTACTTC.

The V gene is TRBV7-2, the J gene TRBJ2-2, with D perhaps TRBD2 (5 bases). V was cut by 5 bases and J by 1 base, with 11 bases left in between. CDR3 length: 15 amino acids. Germline CDR1 SGHTA, CDR2 FQGNSA. The CDR3 DNA follows: TGTGCCAGCAGCCAAAGCGGTGGGAACACCGGGGAGCTGTTTTTT. Translating gives CASSQSGGNTGELFF.

The rearrangement joins TRBV13 to TRBJ2-1, with D perhaps matching TRBD1 (6 bases). The CDR3 is 15 amino acids. In germline, CDR1 is PRHDT, CDR2 FYEKMQ (reference sequence). The V and J ends lost 2 bases and 0 bases respectively, with 8 bases between them. The CDR3 region is CASSLQGSSYNEQFF. The CDR3 DNA is TGTGCCAGCAGCTTACAGGGGAGCTCCTACAATGAGCAGTTCTTC.

The CDR3 is CASSPTISGGTEAFF. In nucleotides, the CDR3 is TGTGCCAGCTCACCAACTATCTCGGGGGGGACTGAAGCTTTCTTT. The rearrangement uses TRBV18 and TRBJ1-1; D is possibly TRBD1 (5 bases). This CDR3 is built from 15 residues. The germline V and J ends were trimmed by 2 bases and 5 bases, with 15 bases remaining between them. From germline, CDR1 is KGHSH and CDR2 LQKENI.

The V and J genes are TRBV10-2 and TRBJ1-1; D is ambiguous. The CDR3 length is 14 residues. Germline V gene sequence: CDR1 WSHSY, CDR2 SAAADI. V lost 2 bases, J lost 0 bases, and 7 bases lay in between. CDR3 DNA: TGCGCCAGCAGTGAGCCGGGTATGAACACTGAAGCTTTCTTT. The encoded protein is CASSEPGMNTEAFF.

The V gene is TRBV7-8, the J gene TRBJ2-1; perhaps TRBD1 as D (6 bases). This CDR3 region has 18 residues. Per germline, CDR1 SGHVS and CDR2 FQNEAQ. With 5 bases removed from V and 1 base from J, the gap between germline ends came to 21 bases. CDR3 in DNA: TGTGCCAGCAGCCCAATTCGATGGGCAGGGGAGTCCTACAATGAGCAGTTCTTC. Protein product: CASSPIRWAGESYNEQFF.

The J gene is TRBJ1-1, the V gene TRBV27; D is uncertain. This CDR3 is built from 12 residues. CDR1 and CDR2 from the germline V gene are MNHEY and SMNVEV (reference sequence). The V and J ends lost 7 bases and 6 bases respectively, with 12 bases between them. Here the CDR3 reads CASIGLGPEAFF. The CDR3 DNA reads TGTGCCAGCATAGGTCTTGGGCCTGAAGCTTTCTTT.

The genes are TRBV6-4 and TRBJ1-2, with TRBD1 identical over 7 bases. The CDR3 covers 14 residues. The V gene end was trimmed by 5 bases and the J gene end by 4 bases; junction bases not matched to a gene: 7. In germline, CDR1 is MRHNA, CDR2 SNTAGT. The CDR3 spells CASSPTGTVYGYTF. The DNA of the CDR3 is TGTGCCAGCAGTCCCACCGGGACAGTCTATGGCTACACCTTC.

The rearrangement uses TRBV20-1 and TRBJ2-7, with TRBD1 matching over 8 bases. CDR1 and CDR2 from the germline V gene are DFQATT and SNEGSKA (reference sequence). The CDR3 spans 11 residues. The V and J ends lost 7 bases and 6 bases, in that order; junction bases with no gene match: 5. The DNA for the CDR3 is TGCAGTGTTGGACAGGGAACCGAGCAGTACTTC. Encoded protein: CSVGQGTEQYF.

This clone was counted once. This chain uses TRBV12-3 or TRBV12-4 with TRBJ2-4, with a tentative D call TRBD1 (8 bases). The CDR3 has 12 amino acids. Trimming took 6 bases from V and 9 from J, leaving 12 bases between them. Here the CDR3 DNA reads TGTGCCAGCAGACAGGGGGGGAGCATTCAGTACTTC. Protein: CASRQGGSIQYF.

The table lists this clone with a count of one. This chain joins TRBV2 and TRBJ1-5; D is unclear. The V and J ends lost 8 bases and 3 bases respectively, with 20 bases between them. CDR1 and CDR2 from the germline V gene are SNHLY and FYNNEI. This CDR3 comprises 16 residues. The chain's CDR3 is CASQRRKGDTNQPQHF. CDR3 coding DNA: TGTGCCAGCCAACGTCGAAAGGGAGATACCAATCAGCCCCAGCATTTT.

This rearrangement joins TRBV9 to TRBJ2-7; 9 nucleotides line up with TRBD1. V dropped 0 bases and J dropped 7; count of bases not matched to a gene: 5. CDR3 size: 14 residues. Germline loops: CDR1 SGDLS, CDR2 YYNGEE. CDR3 nucleotides: TGTGCCAGCAGCGTAGTAATGACAGGGGGGGAGCAGTACTTC. It translates to CASSVVMTGGEQYF.

The genes are TRBV14 and TRBJ1-1, with TRBD1 matching over 11 bases. Looked up from germline, CDR1 is SGHDN and CDR2 is FVKESK. The CDR3 runs to 17 residues. Losses at the gene ends were 4 bases for V and 0 bases for J; bases not matched to a gene: 7. The CDR3 is CASSRGQGAPMNTEAFF. CDR3 nucleotide sequence: TGTGCCAGCAGCCGAGGACAGGGGGCACCTATGAACACTGAAGCTTTCTTT.

This clone has only one observation. This rearrangement joins TRBV28 to TRBJ1-6; D not resolved. The germline V and J ends were trimmed by 8 bases and 9 bases, with 11 bases remaining between them. This CDR3 is built from 12 residues. Germline loops: CDR1 MDHEN, CDR2 SYDVKM. The CDR3 coding sequence is TGTGCCAGCGGAGGGTGGAGTTCACCCCTCCACTTT. It translates to CASGGWSSPLHF.

The gene calls are TRBV5-6 and TRBJ1-1; D not certain. The V gene lost 4 bases and the J gene lost 1 base, with 14 bases spanning the gap. This CDR3 is 15 amino acids long. Germline CDR1 reads SGHDT; CDR2 reads YYEEEE. This chain's CDR3 is CASSPPGHENTEAFF. As DNA, the CDR3 is TGTGCCAGCAGCCCCCCTGGCCATGAGAACACTGAAGCTTTCTTT. Full variable domain (rest looked up from reference TRBV5-6 and TRBJ1-1): DAGVTQSPTHLIKTRGQQVTLRCSPKSGHDTVSWYQQALGQGPQFIFQYYEEEERQRGNFPDRFSGHQFPNYSSELNVNALLLGDSALYLCASSPPGHENTEAFFGQGTRLTVV.

The rearrangement links TRBV5-1 to TRBJ1-1; the D gene is possibly TRBD1 (5 bases). The CDR3 contains 15 residues. V lost 7 bases and J lost 1, with 17 bases in between. CDR1 is SGHRS, CDR2 YFSETQ, per germline. The CDR3 region has the DNA TGCGCCAGCTCCAAAAGCGGGGGTACGAACACTGAAGCTTTCTTT. As protein: CASSKSGGTNTEAFF.

V is TRBV19 and J is TRBJ1-2; 10 bases agree with TRBD1. The CDR3 has 18 amino acids. Trimming took 5 bases from V and 3 from J; bases not matched to a gene: 15. Per germline, CDR1 LNHDA and CDR2 SQIVND (reference sequence). CDR3 sequence (DNA): TGTGCCAGTAGTCCTATAACCGGGACAGGGGTAAAGGACTATGGCTACACCTTC. Protein: CASSPITGTGVKDYGYTF.

The V gene is TRBV5-1, the J gene TRBJ2-5, with D tentatively TRBD2 (5 bases). CDR1 is SGHRS, CDR2 YFSETQ, per germline. The CDR3 runs to 15 residues. Deletions cut 0 bases from V and 5 bases from J, with 14 bases between. DNA for the CDR3: TGCGCCAGCAGCTTGGGTCTCGGGGAGCGGGAGACCCAGTACTTC. As protein: CASSLGLGERETQYF.

V is TRBV5-1 and J is TRBJ2-3; 7 nucleotides agree with TRBD2. The CDR3 covers 15 residues. V lost 7 bases to trimming and J lost 1 base; unmatched junction nucleotides: 9. CDR1 and CDR2 (germline): SGHRS, YFSETQ. CDR3 DNA sequence: TGCGCCAGCTCACCCGGGGGGATTGGCACAGATACGCAGTATTTT. It translates to CASSPGGIGTDTQYF. The entire variable domain, with the rest obtained from reference TRBV5-1 and TRBJ2-3, is as follows: KAGVTQTPRYLIKTRGQQVTLSCSPISGHRSVSWYQQTPGQGLQFLFEYFSETQRNKGNFPGRFSGRQFSNSRSEMNVSTLELGDSALYLCASSPGGIGTDTQYFGPGTRLTVL.

CDR3 sequence reads: CASSYLRTGFYEQYF. CDR3 nucleotides: TGTGCCAGCAGTTACCTAAGGACAGGATTCTACGAGCAGTACTTC. V gene TRBV6-5 combines with J gene TRBJ2-7; TRBD1 matches 7 bases. CDR1 is MNHEY and CDR2 is SVGAGI in the germline V gene. The ends lost 2 bases at V and 3 bases at J; junction bases unmatched: 7. The CDR3 runs to 15 residues.

V gene TRBV6-5 combines with J gene TRBJ2-1; 8 bases are a match to TRBD2. Germline V lookup: CDR1 MNHEY, CDR2 SVGAGI. The length of the CDR3 is 14 residues. V was clipped by 7 bases and J by 1 base; unmatched bases: 3. This CDR3 reads CASIGTRSYNEQFF. CDR3 DNA: TGTGCCAGCATCGGGACTAGGTCCTACAATGAGCAGTTCTTC.

The chain is built from TRBV7-9 and TRBJ1-1; a possible D gene is TRBD1 (5 bases). Germline V gene lookup returns CDR1 SEHNR and CDR2 FQNEAQ (reference sequence). Trimming took 5 bases from V and 1 from J, leaving 14 bases between them. The CDR3 sequence is 15 residues long. For the CDR3, the DNA is TGTGCCAGCAGCCCCCGGGACTCTGGGAACACTGAAGCTTTCTTT. Its translation: CASSPRDSGNTEAFF.

The chain combines TRBV5-1 with TRBJ2-1; 16 positions match TRBD2. CDR1 is SGHRS, CDR2 YFSETQ, per germline. Trimming removed 4 bases from V and 2 bases from J; junction bases left unmatched: 3. This CDR3 contains 17 residues. The CDR3, as DNA: TGCGCCAGCAGCGGGGGACTAGCGGGAGGGGCCTACAATGAGCAGTTCTTC. Its protein is CASSGGLAGGAYNEQFF. The variable domain in full, with the rest retrieved from reference TRBV5-1 and TRBJ2-1, is KAGVTQTPRYLIKTRGQQVTLSCSPISGHRSVSWYQQTPGQGLQFLFEYFSETQRNKGNFPGRFSGRQFSNSRSEMNVSTLELGDSALYLCASSGGLAGGAYNEQFFGPGTRLTVL.